The present T cell receptor beta chain was sequenced within a study of early T cells in non-severe SARS-CoV-2 infection. As for the study in general: Unpaired chains resulted from sequencing bulk RNA of unsorted whole blood. Overall study findings and caveats: Matches to VDJdb favored anti-spike CD8 responses and missed private and CD4 specificities.

Trimming removed 5 bases from V and 6 bases from J, with 17 bases in between. Germline assignment: CDR1 MNHEY and CDR2 SMNVEV (reference sequence). This CDR3 contains 16 residues. Attachment of unique molecular identifiers was made to individual cDNA molecules. Each CDR3 protein gets one entry after TCRdb re-called the 5' RACE reads with MiXCR. The table has over 50,000 distinct CDR3 sequences, about a tenth seen once; the top ten hold 1.7%. This clonotype was recorded many times. What it recognizes is unknown. The rearrangement joins TRBV27 to TRBJ1-6; D is unclear. Sequencing was performed on whole blood. The sequence came from an adult who was a healthcare worker with PCR-confirmed SARS-CoV-2 infection or an uninfected control (not recorded which). This chain's CDR3 is CASSPPRRNFNSPLHF. Written as DNA, the CDR3 is TGTGCCAGCAGTCCCCCCCGACGGAACTTTAATTCACCCCTCCACTTT.